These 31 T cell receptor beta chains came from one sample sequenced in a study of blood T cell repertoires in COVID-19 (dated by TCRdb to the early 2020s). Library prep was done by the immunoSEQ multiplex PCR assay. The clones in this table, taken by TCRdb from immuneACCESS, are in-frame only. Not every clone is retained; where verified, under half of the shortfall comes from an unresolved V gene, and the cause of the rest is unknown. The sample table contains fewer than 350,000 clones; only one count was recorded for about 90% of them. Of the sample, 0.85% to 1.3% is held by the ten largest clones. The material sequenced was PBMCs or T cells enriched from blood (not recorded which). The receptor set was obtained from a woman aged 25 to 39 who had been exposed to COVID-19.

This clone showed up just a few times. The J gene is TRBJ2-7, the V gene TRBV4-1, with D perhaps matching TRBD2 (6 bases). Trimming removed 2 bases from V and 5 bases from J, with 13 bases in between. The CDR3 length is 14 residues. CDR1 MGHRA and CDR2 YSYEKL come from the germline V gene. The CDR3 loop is CASSQPGGKDEQYF. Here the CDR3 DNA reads TGCGCCAGCAGCCAACCCGGCGGGAAGGACGAGCAGTACTTC.

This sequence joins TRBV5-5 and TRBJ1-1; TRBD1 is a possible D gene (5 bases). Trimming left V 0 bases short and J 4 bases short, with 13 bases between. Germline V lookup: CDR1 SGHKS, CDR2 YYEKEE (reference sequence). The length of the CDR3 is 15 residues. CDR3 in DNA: TGTGCCAGCAGCTTGGTCGGGGGGATGAGCACTGAAGCTTTCTTT. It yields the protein CASSLVGGMSTEAFF.

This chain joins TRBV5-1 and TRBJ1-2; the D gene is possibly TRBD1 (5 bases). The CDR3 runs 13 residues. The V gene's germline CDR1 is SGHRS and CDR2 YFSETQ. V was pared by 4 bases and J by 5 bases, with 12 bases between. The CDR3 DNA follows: TGCGCCAGCAGCGCCCCAGGGCCTTATGGCTACACCTTC. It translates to CASSAPGPYGYTF.

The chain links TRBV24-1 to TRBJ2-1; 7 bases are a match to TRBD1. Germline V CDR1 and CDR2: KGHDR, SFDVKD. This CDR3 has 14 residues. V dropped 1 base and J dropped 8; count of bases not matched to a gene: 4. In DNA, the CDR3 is TGTGCCACCAGTGATTTTCCCCAGGGGGATGAGCAGTTCTTC. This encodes CATSDFPQGDEQFF.

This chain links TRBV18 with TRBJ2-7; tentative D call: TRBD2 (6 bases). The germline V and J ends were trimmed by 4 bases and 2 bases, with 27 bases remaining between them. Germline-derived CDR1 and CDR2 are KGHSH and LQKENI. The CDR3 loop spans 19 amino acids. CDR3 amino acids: CASSLMRAALAGKTYEQYF. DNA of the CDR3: TGTGCCAGCTCACTGATGCGGGCGGCCCTGGCGGGGAAGACCTACGAGCAGTACTTC.

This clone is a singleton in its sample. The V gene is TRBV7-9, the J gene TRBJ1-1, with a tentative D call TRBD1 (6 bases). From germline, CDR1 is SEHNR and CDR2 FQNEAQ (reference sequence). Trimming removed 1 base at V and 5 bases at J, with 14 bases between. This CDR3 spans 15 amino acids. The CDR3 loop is CASSLGLGAGTEAFF. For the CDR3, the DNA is TGTGCCAGCAGCTTAGGTTTGGGGGCTGGGACTGAAGCTTTCTTT. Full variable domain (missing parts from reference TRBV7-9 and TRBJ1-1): DTGVSQNPRHKITKRGQNVTFRCDPISEHNRLYWYRQTLGQGPEFLTYFQNEAQLEKSRLLSDRFSAERPKGSFSTLEIQRTEQGDSAMYLCASSLGLGAGTEAFFGQGTRLTVV.

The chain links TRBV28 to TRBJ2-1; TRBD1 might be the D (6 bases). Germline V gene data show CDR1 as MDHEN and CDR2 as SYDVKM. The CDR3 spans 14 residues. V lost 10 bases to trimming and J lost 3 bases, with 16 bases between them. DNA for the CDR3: TGTGCCACTCCGGAAGGGGACAACTACAATGAGCAGTTCTTC. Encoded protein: CATPEGDNYNEQFF.

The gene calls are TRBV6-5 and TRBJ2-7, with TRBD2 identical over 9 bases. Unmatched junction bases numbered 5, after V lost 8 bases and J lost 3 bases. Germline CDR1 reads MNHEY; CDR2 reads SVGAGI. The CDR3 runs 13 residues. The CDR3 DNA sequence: TGTGCCAGCCATAGCGGGAGTATCTACGAGCAGTACTTC. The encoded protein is CASHSGSIYEQYF.

CDR3 protein: CASSFGFGGSSYNSPLHF. DNA of the CDR3: TGTGCCAGCAGTTTTGGTTTTGGGGGGAGCTCCTATAATTCACCCCTCCACTTT. The V call is TRBV28, the J call TRBJ1-6, with D tentatively TRBD1 (5 bases). Germline CDR1 is MDHEN and CDR2 is SYDVKM. Trimming stripped 3 bases from V and 0 bases from J, with 15 bases between. This CDR3 spans 18 amino acids.

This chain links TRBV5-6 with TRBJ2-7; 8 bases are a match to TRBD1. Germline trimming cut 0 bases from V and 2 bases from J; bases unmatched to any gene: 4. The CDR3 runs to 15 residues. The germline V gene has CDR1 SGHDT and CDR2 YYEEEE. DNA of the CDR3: TGTGCCAGCAGCTTGGGGGGGACAGGCGCCTACGAGCAGTACTTC. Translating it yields CASSLGGTGAYEQYF.

The CDR3 DNA reads as TGTGCCAGCAGTTACTCGACAGGGGTCATGGGCTATGGCTACACCTTC. It specifies CASSYSTGVMGYGYTF. The rearrangement uses TRBV6-5 and TRBJ1-2; 8 nucleotides match TRBD1. Germline V gene lookup returns CDR1 MNHEY and CDR2 SVGAGI. Trimming at V came to 0 bases and at J to 4 bases, leaving 7 bases not matched to a gene. The CDR3 extends over 16 amino acids.

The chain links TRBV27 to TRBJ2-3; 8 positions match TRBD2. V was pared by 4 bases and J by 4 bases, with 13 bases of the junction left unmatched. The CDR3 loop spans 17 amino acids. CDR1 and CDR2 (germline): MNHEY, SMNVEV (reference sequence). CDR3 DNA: TGTGCCAGCAGTTCCCGCGGTAGCGGGATCTGGGCAGATACGCAGTATTTT. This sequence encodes CASSSRGSGIWADTQYF.

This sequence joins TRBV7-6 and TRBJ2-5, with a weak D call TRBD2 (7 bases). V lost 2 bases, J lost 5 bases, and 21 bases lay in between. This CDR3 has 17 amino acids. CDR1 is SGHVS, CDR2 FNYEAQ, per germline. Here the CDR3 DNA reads TGTGCCAGCAGCTTAATCCTTACTCCGGGGGGCGAGGAGACCCAGTACTTC. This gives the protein CASSLILTPGGEETQYF.

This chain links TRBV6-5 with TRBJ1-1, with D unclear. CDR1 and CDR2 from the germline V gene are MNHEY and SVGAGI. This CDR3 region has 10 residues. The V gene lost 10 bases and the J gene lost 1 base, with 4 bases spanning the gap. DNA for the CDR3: TGTGCCACCTGGAACACTGAAGCTTTCTTT. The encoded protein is CATWNTEAFF.

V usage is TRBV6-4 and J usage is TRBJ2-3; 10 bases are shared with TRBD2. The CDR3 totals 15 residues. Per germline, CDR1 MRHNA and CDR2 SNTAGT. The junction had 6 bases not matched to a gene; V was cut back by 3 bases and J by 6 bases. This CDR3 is CASSEASGSGDTQYF. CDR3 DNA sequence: TGTGCCAGCAGTGAGGCTAGCGGGAGTGGGGATACGCAGTATTTT.

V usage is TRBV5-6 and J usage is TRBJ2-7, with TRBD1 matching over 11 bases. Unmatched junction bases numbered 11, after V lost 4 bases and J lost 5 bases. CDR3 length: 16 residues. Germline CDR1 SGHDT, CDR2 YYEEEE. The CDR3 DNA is TGTGCCAGCAGCCCGGGACAGGGGGACCTCTTGGACGAGCAGTACTTC. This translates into CASSPGQGDLLDEQYF. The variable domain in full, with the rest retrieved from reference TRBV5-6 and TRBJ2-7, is DAGVTQSPTHLIKTRGQQVTLRCSPKSGHDTVSWYQQALGQGPQFIFQYYEEEERQRGNFPDRFSGHQFPNYSSELNVNALLLGDSALYLCASSPGQGDLLDEQYFGPGTRLTVT.

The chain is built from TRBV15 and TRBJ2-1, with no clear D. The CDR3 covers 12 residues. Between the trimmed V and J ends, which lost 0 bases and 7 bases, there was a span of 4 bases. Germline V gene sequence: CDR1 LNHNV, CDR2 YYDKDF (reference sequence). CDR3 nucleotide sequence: TGTGCCACCAGCAGAGATGCGAATGAGCAGTTCTTC. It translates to CATSRDANEQFF.

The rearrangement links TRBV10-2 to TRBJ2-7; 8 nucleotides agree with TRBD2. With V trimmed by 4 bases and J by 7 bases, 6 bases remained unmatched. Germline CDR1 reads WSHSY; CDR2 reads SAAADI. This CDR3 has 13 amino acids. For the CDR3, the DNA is TGCGCCAGCAGTGGGGGCGGGGGGAGAGAGCAGTACTTC. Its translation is CASSGGGGREQYF.

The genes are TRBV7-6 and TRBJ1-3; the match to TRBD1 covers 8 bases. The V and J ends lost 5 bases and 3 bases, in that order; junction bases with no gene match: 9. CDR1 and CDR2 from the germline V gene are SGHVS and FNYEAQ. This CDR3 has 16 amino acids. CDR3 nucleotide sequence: TGTGCCAGCAGCCCTGCCCCCACAGGGGGTGGAAACACCATATATTTT. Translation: CASSPAPTGGGNTIYF.

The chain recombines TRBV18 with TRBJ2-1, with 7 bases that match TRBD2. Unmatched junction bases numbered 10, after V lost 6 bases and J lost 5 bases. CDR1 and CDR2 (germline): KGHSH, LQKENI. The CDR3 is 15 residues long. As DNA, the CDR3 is TGTGCCAGCTCCCGGATTAGCGGGCCAAACAATGAGCAGTTCTTC. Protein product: CASSRISGPNNEQFF.

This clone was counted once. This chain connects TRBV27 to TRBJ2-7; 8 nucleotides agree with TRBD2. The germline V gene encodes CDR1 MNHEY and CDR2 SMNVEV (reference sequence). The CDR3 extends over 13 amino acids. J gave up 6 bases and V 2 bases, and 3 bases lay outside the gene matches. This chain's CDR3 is CASSLGAGGEQYF. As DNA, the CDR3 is TGTGCCAGCAGTTTAGGGGCGGGAGGCGAGCAGTACTTC.

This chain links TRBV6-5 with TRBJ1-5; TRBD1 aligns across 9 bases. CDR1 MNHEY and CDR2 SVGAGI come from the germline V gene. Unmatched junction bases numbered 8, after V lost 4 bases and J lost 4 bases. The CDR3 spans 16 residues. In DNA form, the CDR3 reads TGTGCCAGCAGTTCACCGGGACAGGGTCTTAATCAGCCCCAGCATTTT. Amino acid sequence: CASSSPGQGLNQPQHF.

Here the CDR3 DNA reads TGTGCCAGCAGCGGTGGGGCTAGCGGGAACTACGAGCAGTACTTC. Amino acids: CASSGGASGNYEQYF. The rearrangement links TRBV14 to TRBJ2-7; 9 positions agree with TRBD2. This CDR3 contains 15 residues. The V gene end was trimmed by 5 bases and the J gene end by 3 bases; junction bases not matched to a gene: 8. CDR1 and CDR2 (germline): SGHDN, FVKESK.

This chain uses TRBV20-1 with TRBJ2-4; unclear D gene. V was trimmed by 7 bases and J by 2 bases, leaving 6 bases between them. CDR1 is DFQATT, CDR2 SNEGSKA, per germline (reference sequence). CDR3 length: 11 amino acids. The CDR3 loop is CSGLTKNIQYF. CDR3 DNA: TGCAGTGGACTGACCAAAAACATTCAGTACTTC.

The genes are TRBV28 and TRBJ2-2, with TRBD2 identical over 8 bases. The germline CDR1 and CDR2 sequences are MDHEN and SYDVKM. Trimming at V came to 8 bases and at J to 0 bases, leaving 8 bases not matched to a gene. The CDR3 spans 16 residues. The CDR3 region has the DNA TGTGCCAGCCACGGTCGGGGGGGAGCGAACACCGGGGAGCTGTTTTTT. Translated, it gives CASHGRGGANTGELFF.

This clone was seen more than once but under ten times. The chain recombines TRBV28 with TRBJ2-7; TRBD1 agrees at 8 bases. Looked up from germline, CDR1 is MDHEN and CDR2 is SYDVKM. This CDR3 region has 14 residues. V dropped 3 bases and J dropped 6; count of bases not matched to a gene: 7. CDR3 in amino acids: CASSFPRQGTEQYF. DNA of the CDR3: TGTGCCAGCAGTTTCCCCCGACAGGGGACCGAGCAGTACTTC.

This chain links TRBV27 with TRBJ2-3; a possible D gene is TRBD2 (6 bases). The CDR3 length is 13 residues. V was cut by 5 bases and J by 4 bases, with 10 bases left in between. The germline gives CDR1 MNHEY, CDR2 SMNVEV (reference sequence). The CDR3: CASSNTGADTQYF. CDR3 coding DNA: TGTGCCAGCAGTAATACGGGGGCAGATACGCAGTATTTT.

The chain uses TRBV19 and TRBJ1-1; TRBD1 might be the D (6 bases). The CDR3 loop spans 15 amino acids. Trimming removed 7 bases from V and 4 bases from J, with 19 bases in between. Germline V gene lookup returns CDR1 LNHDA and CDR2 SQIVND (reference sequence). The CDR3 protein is CASNKRGGLGTEAFF. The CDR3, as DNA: TGTGCCAGTAACAAACGCGGGGGGCTCGGCACTGAAGCTTTCTTT.

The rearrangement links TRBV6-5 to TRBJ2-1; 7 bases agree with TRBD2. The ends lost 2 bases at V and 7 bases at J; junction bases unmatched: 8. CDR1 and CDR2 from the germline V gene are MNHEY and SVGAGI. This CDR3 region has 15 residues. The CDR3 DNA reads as TGTGCCAGCAGTTACGGGGGGGGAATCTTGAATGAGCAGTTCTTC. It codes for CASSYGGGILNEQFF.

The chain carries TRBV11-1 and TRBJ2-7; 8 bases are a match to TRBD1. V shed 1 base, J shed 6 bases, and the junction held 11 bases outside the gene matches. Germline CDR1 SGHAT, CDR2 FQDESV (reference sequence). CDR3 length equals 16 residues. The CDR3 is CASSLVTGTGPREQYF. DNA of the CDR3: TGTGCCAGCAGCTTAGTGACCGGGACAGGCCCACGCGAGCAGTACTTC.

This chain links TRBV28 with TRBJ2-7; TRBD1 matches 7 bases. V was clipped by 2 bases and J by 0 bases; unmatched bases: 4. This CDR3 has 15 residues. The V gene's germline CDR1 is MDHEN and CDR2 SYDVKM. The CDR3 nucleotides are TGTGCCAGCAGTTTAGGCGGACAGGCCTCCTACGAGCAGTACTTC. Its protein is CASSLGGQASYEQYF.